The rows below give T cell receptor beta chains drawn from one sample of a study of cytomegalovirus exposure and HLA in healthy donors. Profiled with immunoSEQ multiplex PCR; TCRdb holds only in-frame clones, not every one. The sample lists about 160,000 clones; roughly 88% were seen once. What was sequenced was PBMCs. The receptors shown here come from a man aged 45 to 65 in good health and CMV-seropositive. Each CDR3 is given without its conserved first and last residue. Fields, in order: clone size, V gene, CDR3 protein. Expanded clones get a size class; other rows say once, few or many, or leave the size out.

NA	TRBV4-2	ASSQAGLSYEQY
NA	TRBV6-1	ASSERWGEYQPQH
NA	TRBV19	ASTVDGGAYGYT
NA	TRBV4-1	ASSPGGYTYGYT
NA	TRBV15	ATSRDGSEPLH
NA	TRBV5-1	ASSLVSDEQF
NA	TRBV5-1	ASSMGQGKTEAF
NA	TRBV5-4	ASSLAYRGSPYNSPLH
NA	TRBV11-2	ASSLRSGSGETQY
NA	TRBV11-3	ASSRGGGLAGEVQY
NA	TRBV2	ASSVPQGAKDTQY
few	TRBV19	ASSMAASSGNTIY
NA	TRBV2	ASSPQWGRGTEAF
NA	TRBV5-4	ASSLAGQAEQY
NA	TRBV4-2	ASSQEGPLTSVGEDTQY
NA	TRBV13	ASSLGTDNYGYT
once	TRBV4-1	ASSQNNRDGYT
NA	TRBV5-1	ASSLGDRGRYNEQF
NA	TRBV7-8	ASSLEYDGEETQY
NA	TRBV29-1	SVEVSAGKF
NA	TRBV5-6	ASSLTGTYEQY
NA	TRBV14	ASSSNQGLTNEQF
NA	TRBV5-5	ASSPWGATGSYEQY
NA	TRBV30	AWRSHRGEKLF
NA	TRBV5-4	ASSGGQEGNTEAF
once	TRBV5-1	ASSLSQGATYNEQF
NA	TRBV27	ASSASGVLGNEQY
NA	TRBV5-6	ASSLGRPSYEQY